A single TCR beta chain is shown here with its context. Its target is unknown. The sample comes from a study of cytomegalovirus exposure and HLA in healthy donors. Regarding the study as a whole: There were reportedly fewer N-insertions in an Asian-associated ancestry cluster than the roughly 700-donor mean, in a later analysis. Later work associated fewer than 20,000 TCR beta sequences with HLA alleles at 0.05 false discovery rate. Most TCR sequences were uncommon, yet certain public TCRs appeared in many donors.

The PCR ran on 60 Vbeta and 13 Jbeta primers. Clones were read by immunoSEQ multiplex PCR, and TCRdb kept only the in-frame ones, dropping some. The table lists 120,000 to 150,000 clones, 75% to 80% of them singletons. The source is a woman aged 25 to 39 in good health and CMV-seronegative. Sequenced input: PBMCs.

The CDR3 here is CAWGGTASNSPLHF. The CDR3 DNA reads TGTGCCTGGGGGGGGACAGCTTCTAATTCACCCCTCCACTTT. The chain combines TRBV30 with TRBJ1-6; 7 bases line up with TRBD1. The V segment lost 5 bases and the J segment 6 bases; nucleotides outside the gene matches: 7. This CDR3 is built from 14 residues. CDR1 and CDR2 from the germline V gene are GTSNPN and SVGIG (reference sequence). Combining the CDR3 with reference TRBV30 and TRBJ1-6 gives the whole variable domain SQTIHQWPATLVQPVGSPLSLECTVEGTSNPNLYWYRQAAGRGLQLLFYSVGIGQISSEVPQNLSASRPQDRQFILSSKKLLLSDSGFYLCAWGGTASNSPLHFGNGTRLTVT.